The 2 T cell receptor beta chains listed next were all sequenced from one sample in a study of identical twins. TCRdb re-called the 5' RACE reads through MiXCR, storing one row per CDR3 protein. The sample consists of fewer than 550,000 distinct CDR3 sequences, around 15% of them appearing once. Another study also made use of these data, one on yellow fever vaccine responses in identical twins.

The sample consisted of CD4+ T cells sorted from blood. The receptor source for this set is a woman aged 18-35 years in good health.

This clonotype showed up many times. V is TRBV29-1 and J is TRBJ2-5, with 7 positions matching TRBD1. Per the germline V gene, CDR1 is SQVTM and CDR2 is ANQGSEA. This CDR3 has 12 amino acids. Trimming took 8 bases from V and 5 from J; bases not matched to a gene: 8. CDR3 nucleotides: TGCAGCTATGGACAGGTCGGGGAGACCCAGTACTTC. This translates into CSYGQVGETQYF.

The chain carries TRBV20-1 and TRBJ2-6, with no clear D. The germline CDR1 and CDR2 sequences are DFQATT and SNEGSKA (reference sequence). The CDR3 sequence is 13 residues long. Trimming pared 3 bases from V and 1 base from J, leaving 4 bases between. The CDR3, as DNA: TGCAGTGCTAGGGGATCTGGGGCCAACGTCCTGACTTTC. Translated: CSARGSGANVLTF.